This T cell receptor (beta chain) was captured in a study of cytomegalovirus exposure and HLA in healthy donors. Findings and limits, study-wide: Under in vitro conditions, three CMV-associated chains were confirmed as specific for CMV antigens. Roughly even sequencing depth across donors was the assumption behind the presence/absence analyses. A likely sequencing artifact accounted for one observed cluster of highly shared sequence variants.

The primer mix had 60 Vbeta and 13 Jbeta primers. Profiled with immunoSEQ multiplex PCR; TCRdb holds only in-frame clones, not every one. The data show 75,000 to 100,000 clones, with 7.5% to 8.5% seen just once and about 2.3% held by the top ten. The CDR3 contains 13 residues. V lost 7 bases and J 7 bases, leaving 13 bases between the germline ends. Germline V gives CDR1 MNHNS, CDR2 SASEGT. The sample holds a few counts of this clone. Its specificity is unknown. This TCR was recovered from a man aged 45-60 years in good health and CMV-seronegative. The V and J genes are TRBV6-1 and TRBJ1-4, with D maybe TRBD1 (5 bases). Sequenced: PBMCs. CDR3 protein: CASTPGLGEKLFF. The CDR3 region has the DNA TGTGCCAGCACCCCAGGGTTAGGTGAAAAACTGTTTTTT.